The 25 T cell receptor beta chains in this list originate from one sample, sequenced in a study of shared clonotypes between healthy human individuals. CD8 cells regarded as naive lacked CD45RO, were positively chosen for CCR7, and omitted terminally differentiated effector memory CD45RA+ cells. TCRdb's copy holds only in-frame clones and misses some; the assay was immunoSEQ multiplex PCR. This table has about 2 million clones, about 95% appearing once. The specimen sequenced was naive CD8+ T cells sorted from blood. The receptors were gathered from a man aged 18 to 29 in good health.

Regarding this clone: Other DNA variants within this sample encode the same CDR3. The chain carries TRBV27 and TRBJ2-7; D gene unclear. Looked up from germline, CDR1 is MNHEY and CDR2 is SMNVEV (reference sequence). Between the trimmed V and J ends, which lost 3 bases and 2 bases, there was a span of 8 bases. The CDR3 runs 13 residues. The CDR3 protein is CASSFLGTYEQYF. Here the CDR3 DNA reads TGTGCCAGCAGTTTCCTGGGGACCTACGAGCAGTACTTC.

The V call is TRBV6-5, the J call TRBJ2-2; the D gene is possibly TRBD1 (6 bases). Germline V gene lookup returns CDR1 MNHEY and CDR2 SVGAGI. The CDR3 is 15 amino acids. V lost 5 bases, J lost 4 bases, and 14 bases lay in between. CDR3 region: CASSPRGFGTGELFF. The CDR3 DNA reads TGTGCCAGCAGTCCCAGGGGATTTGGCACCGGGGAGCTGTTTTTT.

V and J are TRBV10-2 and TRBJ2-1; TRBD2 is a possible D gene (5 bases). The germline V gene has CDR1 WSHSY and CDR2 SAAADI. The CDR3 is 18 amino acids. Trimming took off 4 bases at V and 0 bases at J, with 19 bases between the two ends. In DNA form, the CDR3 reads TGCGCCAGCAGTGGTAAGGTAGCGCCAAAGAGCTCCTACAATGAGCAGTTCTTC. Its protein product is CASSGKVAPKSSYNEQFF.

The rearrangement uses TRBV28 and TRBJ2-4; the match to TRBD1 covers 7 bases. This CDR3 contains 14 residues. Germline loops: CDR1 MDHEN, CDR2 SYDVKM. V trimming: 6 bases; J trimming: 14 bases; junction bases outside the gene matches: 16. CDR3 nucleotide sequence: TGTGCCAGCAGCTCCCGACAGGGTAGCCAGGGAGAGTACTTC. Amino acids: CASSSRQGSQGEYF. Supplemented by reference TRBV28 and TRBJ2-4, the full variable domain reads DVKVTQSSRYLVKRTGEKVFLECVQDMDHENMFWYRQDPGLGLRLIYFSYDVKMKEKGDIPEGYSVSREKKERFSLILESASTNQTSMYLCASSSRQGSQGEYFGAGTRLSVL.

The chain is built from TRBV5-4 and TRBJ2-3; 7 positions match TRBD2. J gave up 4 bases and V 2 bases, and 10 bases lay outside the gene matches. This CDR3 is 16 amino acids long. CDR1 and CDR2 from the germline V gene are SGHNT and YYREEE (reference sequence). The DNA of the CDR3 is TGTGCCAGCAGCTTTCTGCGGGAGTGGGGGGCAGATACGCAGTATTTT. It translates to CASSFLREWGADTQYF.

This clone was observed once. The chain links TRBV19 to TRBJ1-6; possible D gene TRBD1, 5 bases. Germline CDR1 reads LNHDA; CDR2 reads SQIVND (reference sequence). V was cut by 3 bases and J by 12 bases, with 27 bases left in between. The length of the CDR3 is 18 residues. DNA of the CDR3: TGTGCCAGTAGTATCGACAGTTCTTGGGGCGCCCCGGATTTACCCCTCCACTTT. Translated: CASSIDSSWGAPDLPLHF.

This chain joins TRBV13 and TRBJ2-1; D not certain. Trimming removed 5 bases from V and 0 bases from J, with 14 bases in between. The CDR3 loop spans 16 amino acids. Germline CDR1 PRHDT, CDR2 FYEKMQ (reference sequence). The CDR3 reads CASSARLVSSYNEQFF. CDR3 bases: TGTGCCAGCAGCGCCCGACTTGTGAGCTCCTACAATGAGCAGTTCTTC.

The chain carries TRBV4-1 and TRBJ1-1; the match to TRBD1 covers 8 bases. This CDR3 comprises 15 residues. Germline V CDR1 and CDR2: MGHRA, YSYEKL. The trim removed 6 bases at V and 0 bases at J, leaving 6 bases unmatched. The CDR3 nucleotides are TGCGCCAGCAGTCTGCAGGGGGCACTGAACACTGAAGCTTTCTTT. Encoded protein: CASSLQGALNTEAFF.

This sequence joins TRBV6-1 and TRBJ2-7; a possible D gene is TRBD1 (6 bases). This CDR3 has 13 amino acids. CDR1 is MNHNS, CDR2 SASEGT, per germline. Trimming shortened V by 4 bases and J by 5 bases, and 12 bases separated the two germline ends. CDR3 protein: CASSARQVNEQYF. The CDR3, as DNA: TGTGCCAGCAGTGCCCGACAGGTAAACGAGCAGTACTTC.

This clone was detected only once. This chain links TRBV12-2 with TRBJ2-7; TRBD1 is taken as the D call from the table, unchecked against the DNA. TRBV12-2 is a pseudogene segment. The CDR3 runs to 15 residues. The CDR3 region has the DNA TGTGCAAGTCGCCCGGTTCAGGGGGATTCCTACGAGCAGTACTTC. Its translation is CASRPVQGDSYEQYF.

V and J are TRBV27 and TRBJ2-3; either TRBD1 or TRBD2 may fit D (5 bases each). Trimming took off 1 base at V and 9 bases at J, with 11 bases between the two ends. CDR3 size: 13 residues. The germline V gene encodes CDR1 MNHEY and CDR2 SMNVEV (reference sequence). The CDR3 loop reads CASSLWDRDTQYF. The CDR3 nucleotides are TGTGCCAGCAGTTTATGGGACCGAGACACGCAGTATTTT.

V is TRBV2 and J is TRBJ2-5, with 11 positions matching TRBD2. In germline, CDR1 is SNHLY, CDR2 FYNNEI. The J segment lost 5 bases and the V segment lost 7 bases, leaving 12 bases of the junction unmatched. There are 16 residues in the CDR3. CDR3: CASKWVSGGAAETQYF. The CDR3 DNA is TGTGCCAGCAAATGGGTTAGCGGGGGGGCCGCGGAGACCCAGTACTTC.

V and J are TRBV6-6 and TRBJ2-1, with a possible D match to TRBD2 (6 bases). Germline values: CDR1 MNHNY, CDR2 SVGAGI (reference sequence). V was clipped by 9 bases and J by 5 bases, with 17 bases between them. The CDR3 totals 14 residues. DNA of the CDR3: TGTGCCAGTATCACGGGGGTGGAAAACAATGAGCAGTTCTTC. This encodes CASITGVENNEQFF.

Comment on this clone: The identical CDR3 is also encoded by other nucleotide sequences in the sample. The chain links TRBV27 to TRBJ1-2; D is unresolved. Trimming shortened V by 6 bases and J by 4 bases, and 6 bases separated the two germline ends. Germline lookup yields CDR1 MNHEY and CDR2 SMNVEV (reference sequence). This CDR3 is 11 amino acids long. The CDR3 sequence is CASSPGYGYTF. CDR3 DNA: TGTGCCAGCAGCCCCGGCTATGGCTACACCTTC.

This clone was detected once. The rearrangement links TRBV5-6 to TRBJ2-2; 7 positions agree with TRBD1. Germline V gene lookup returns CDR1 SGHDT and CDR2 YYEEEE. The ends lost 3 bases at V and 4 bases at J; junction bases unmatched: 3. The CDR3 length is 14 residues. DNA of the CDR3: TGTGCCAGCAGCTCGACAGGGATCACCGGGGAGCTGTTTTTT. This codes for CASSSTGITGELFF.

Worth noting for this clone: The sample holds other DNA sequences that translate to the same CDR3. J is TRBJ2-7 and V is TRBV7-6; 7 bases are shared with TRBD2. The CDR3 has 12 residues. The ends lost 3 bases at V and 6 bases at J; junction bases unmatched: 2. Germline V gene sequence: CDR1 SGHVS, CDR2 FNYEAQ. The CDR3 sequence is CASSLGRGEQYF. DNA of the CDR3: TGTGCCAGCAGCTTGGGGAGGGGCGAGCAGTACTTC.

This clone came up once. The J gene is TRBJ2-7, the V gene TRBV27, with D possibly TRBD2 on 5 matching bases. Trimming took 0 bases from V and 3 from J, leaving 9 bases between them. The CDR3 is 14 amino acids. Looked up from germline, CDR1 is MNHEY and CDR2 is SMNVEV (reference sequence). CDR3 protein: CASSLSDGGYEQYF. The CDR3 coding sequence is TGTGCCAGCAGTTTATCGGACGGAGGCTACGAGCAGTACTTC.

The rearrangement links TRBV5-6 to TRBJ1-5; D is perhaps TRBD1 (5 bases). Germline V gene sequence: CDR1 SGHDT, CDR2 YYEEEE. This CDR3 has 15 amino acids. The V end lost 0 bases, the J end lost 5 bases, and 12 bases lay between the germline ends. The CDR3 DNA reads as TGTGCCAGCAGCTTGGCGACAGAAGAACATCAGCCCCAGCATTTT. Its protein is CASSLATEEHQPQHF.

The chain links TRBV20-1 to TRBJ1-2, with unresolved D. From germline, CDR1 is DFQATT and CDR2 SNEGSKA (reference sequence). Trimming took off 4 bases at V and 4 bases at J, with 7 bases between the two ends. The CDR3 covers 11 residues. CDR3: CSATGAYGYTF. In DNA, the CDR3 is TGCAGTGCTACCGGTGCCTATGGCTACACCTTC.

The chain has TRBV4-3 and TRBJ2-1; maybe TRBD1 (6 bases). The V gene lost 3 bases and the J gene lost 5 bases, with 11 bases spanning the gap. Germline V gives CDR1 LGHNA, CDR2 YSLEER. The CDR3 loop spans 14 amino acids. The CDR3: CASSHIHRDNEQFF. For the CDR3, the DNA is TGCGCCAGCAGCCATATCCACAGGGACAATGAGCAGTTCTTC.

The J gene is TRBJ2-1, the V gene TRBV4-1; 12 bases are a match to TRBD2. V was clipped by 5 bases and J by 8 bases; unmatched bases: 10. Germline V gene lookup returns CDR1 MGHRA and CDR2 YSYEKL. The CDR3 length is 16 residues. The CDR3 nucleotides are TGCGCCAGCAGCTCCATTCTAGCGGGGGGGCTGGATGAGCAGTTCTTC. This sequence encodes CASSSILAGGLDEQFF.

This sequence joins TRBV6-5 and TRBJ1-2, with 7 bases matching TRBD1. There are 16 residues in the CDR3. Germline V gene sequence: CDR1 MNHEY, CDR2 SVGAGI. Trimming cost V 0 bases and J 4 bases; bases outside gene matches: 8. The CDR3, as DNA: TGTGCCAGCAGTTACTCTTCGGGACAGAAGATCTATGGCTACACCTTC. Translating gives CASSYSSGQKIYGYTF.

The rearrangement joins TRBV4-3 to TRBJ2-7, with D hard to call. The ends were cut back, 0 bases at V and 9 bases at J, with 15 bases in the middle. The CDR3 has 14 amino acids. Germline V lookup: CDR1 LGHNA, CDR2 YSLEER. The CDR3 DNA follows: TGCGCCAGCAGCCAAGATGGAAGGGCTGACGGGCAGTACTTC. It yields the protein CASSQDGRADGQYF.

As regards this clone: At the DNA level, this CDR3 is encoded by other sequences in the same sample as well. The chain employs TRBV9 and TRBJ2-7; TRBD1 or TRBD2 may be the D gene (5 bases each). The V end lost 0 bases, the J end lost 3 bases, and 10 bases lay between the germline ends. The CDR3 has 14 residues. Germline CDR1 reads SGDLS; CDR2 reads YYNGEE. CDR3 coding DNA: TGTGCCAGCAGCGTAGGGGGGTCGAGCTACGAGCAGTACTTC. It translates to CASSVGGSSYEQYF.

V usage is TRBV9 and J usage is TRBJ1-2; 8 nucleotides agree with TRBD1. The CDR3 loop spans 15 amino acids. Germline V gene sequence: CDR1 SGDLS, CDR2 YYNGEE. Trimming took 3 bases from V and 4 from J; bases not matched to a gene: 8. CDR3 DNA: TGTGCCAGCAGCGCTACCGGGACAGGCTTCTATGGCTACACCTTC. Its translation is CASSATGTGFYGYTF.